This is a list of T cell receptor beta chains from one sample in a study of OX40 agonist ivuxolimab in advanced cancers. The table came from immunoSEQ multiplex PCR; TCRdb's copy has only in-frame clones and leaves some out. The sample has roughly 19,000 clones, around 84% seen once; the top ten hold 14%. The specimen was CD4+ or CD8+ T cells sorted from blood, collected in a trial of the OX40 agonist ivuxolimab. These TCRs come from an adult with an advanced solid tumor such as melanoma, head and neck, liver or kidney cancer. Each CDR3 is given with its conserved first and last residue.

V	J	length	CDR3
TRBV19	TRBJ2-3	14	CASRELARTDTQYF
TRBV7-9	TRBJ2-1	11	CASSPFNEQFF
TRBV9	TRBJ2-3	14	CASSGPRVTDTQYF
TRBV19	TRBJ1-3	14	CASSHTGAGNTIYF
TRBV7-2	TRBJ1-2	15	CASSWRVGGHGGYTF
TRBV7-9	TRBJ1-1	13	CASSLDENTEAFF
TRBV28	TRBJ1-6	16	CASSPYSGTGGSPLHF
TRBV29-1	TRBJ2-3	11	CSVAGTDTQYF
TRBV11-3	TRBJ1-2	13	CASSLGGDYGYTF
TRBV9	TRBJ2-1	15	CASSSTSGRESEQFF
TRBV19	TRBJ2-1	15	CASSVQGNPYNEQFF
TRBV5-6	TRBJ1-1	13	CASSRDYSGGAFF
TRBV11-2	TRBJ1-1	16	CASSPREVHGNTEAFF
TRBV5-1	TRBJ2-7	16	CASSTSVGGEAYEQYF
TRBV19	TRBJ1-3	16	CASSILGTGSQNTIYF
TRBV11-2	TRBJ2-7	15	CASSTLTGKRNEQYF
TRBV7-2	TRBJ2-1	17	CASSLDWSGASYNEQFF
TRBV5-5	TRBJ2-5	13	CASSLWDEETQYF
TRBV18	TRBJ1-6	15	CASSPSGRDNSPLHF
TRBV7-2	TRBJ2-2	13	CASSLATTGELFF
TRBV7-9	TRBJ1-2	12	CASSPPDYGYTF
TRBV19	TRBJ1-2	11	CASSTYRSYTF
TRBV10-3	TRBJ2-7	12	CAISESGGEQYF
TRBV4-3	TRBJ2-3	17	CASSQTLGTLRTDTQYF
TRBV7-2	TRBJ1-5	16	CASSWQGAGSNQPQHF
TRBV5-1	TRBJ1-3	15	CASSLGGLSGNTIYF
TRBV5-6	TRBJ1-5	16	CASSFKTGSGDQPQHF
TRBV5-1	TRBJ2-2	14	CASSAATGGGELFF
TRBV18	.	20	CASSPRFVFSSPRSPYEQYF
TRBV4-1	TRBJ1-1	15	CASSRQTGENTEAFF
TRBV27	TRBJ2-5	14	CASSQQVNQGTQYF
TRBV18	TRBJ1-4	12	CASSPGIEKLFF
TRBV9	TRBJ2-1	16	CASSVGSGWPYNEQFF
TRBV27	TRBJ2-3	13	CASSSPGANTQYF
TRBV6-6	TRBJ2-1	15	CASSHRGDPNNEQFF
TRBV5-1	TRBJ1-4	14	CASSLRATNEKLFF
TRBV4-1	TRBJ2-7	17	CASSQERYRRISYEQYF
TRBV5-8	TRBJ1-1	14	CASSLGPRRTEAFF
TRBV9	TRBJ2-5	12	CASSVDEETQYF
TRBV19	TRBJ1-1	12	CASGGPSSEAFF
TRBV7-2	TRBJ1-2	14	CASSYKQGAGGYTF
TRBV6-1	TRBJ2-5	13	CASSPGDVGTQYF
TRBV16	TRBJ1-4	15	CASSFTGQREEKLFF
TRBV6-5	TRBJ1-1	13	CASNAGQGAKAFF
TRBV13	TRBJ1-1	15	CASSVPRGLGTEAFF
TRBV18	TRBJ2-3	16	CASSQTGTGSTDTQYF
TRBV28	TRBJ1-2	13	CAITPGEVYGYTF
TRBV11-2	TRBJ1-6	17	CASSLGLRRQGSSPLHF
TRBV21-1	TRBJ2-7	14	CASRLVGSSYEQYF